This T cell receptor (beta chain) was obtained from a study of blood T cell repertoires in COVID-19. Overall study: The United States, Italy and Spain provided the acute and convalescent COVID-19 samples. PBMCs, B-cell-depleted T cells, or T cells were the source of the cDNA or gDNA that made up the material.

Participant-given clinical history determined each cohort assignment. CDR1 and CDR2 (germline): KGHSH, LQKENI. This CDR3 is built from 16 residues. The V gene end was trimmed by 2 bases and the J gene end by 7 bases; junction bases not matched to a gene: 4. The authors' processing: The authors estimated nucleated cell counts from reference gene primer amplification. Repertoires were generated with immunoSEQ multiplex PCR, while TCRdb's copy carries only in-frame clones and drops some. V, J and clone size are taken as reported in that table, and D and trimming were inferred from the DNA itself. The profile shows about 210,000 clones, around 81% of them singletons.

The receptor was derived from a woman aged 45-65 years with acute COVID-19. The chain couples TRBV18 to TRBJ1-6; TRBD1 matches at 11 bases. The sample comprised PBMCs or T cells enriched from blood (not recorded which). The CDR3 region is CASSPRGTGGNSPLHF. The CDR3 nucleotides are TGTGCCAGCTCACCAAGGGGGACAGGGGGGAATTCACCCCTCCACTTT.